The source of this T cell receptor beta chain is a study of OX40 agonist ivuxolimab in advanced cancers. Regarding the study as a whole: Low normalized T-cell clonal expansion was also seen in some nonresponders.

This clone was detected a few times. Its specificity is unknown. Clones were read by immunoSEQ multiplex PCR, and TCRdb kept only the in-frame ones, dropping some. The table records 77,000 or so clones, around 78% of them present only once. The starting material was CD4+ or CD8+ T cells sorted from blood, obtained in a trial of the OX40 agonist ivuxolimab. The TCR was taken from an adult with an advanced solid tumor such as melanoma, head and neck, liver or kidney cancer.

In DNA, the CDR3 is TGTGCCAGCAGTGCAGAGAGCAATCAGCCCCAGCATTTT. Residues: CASSAESNQPQHF. The chain has TRBV6-4 and TRBJ1-5, with D unclear. CDR3 length: 13 residues. The V gene's germline CDR1 is MRHNA and CDR2 SNTAGT. V lost 4 bases, J lost 1 base, and 5 bases lay in between.